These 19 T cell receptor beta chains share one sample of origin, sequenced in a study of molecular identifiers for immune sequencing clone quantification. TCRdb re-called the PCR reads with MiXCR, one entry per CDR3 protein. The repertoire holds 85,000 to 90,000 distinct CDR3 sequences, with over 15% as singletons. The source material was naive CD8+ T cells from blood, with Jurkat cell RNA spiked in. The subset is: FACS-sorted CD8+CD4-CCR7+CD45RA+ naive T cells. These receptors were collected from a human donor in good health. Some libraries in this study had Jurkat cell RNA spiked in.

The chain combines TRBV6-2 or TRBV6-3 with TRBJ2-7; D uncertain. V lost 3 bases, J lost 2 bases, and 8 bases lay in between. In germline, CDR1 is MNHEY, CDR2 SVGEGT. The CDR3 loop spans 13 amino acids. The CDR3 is CASSYLDPYEQYF. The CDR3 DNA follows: TGTGCCAGCAGTTATCTGGACCCCTACGAGCAGTACTTC.

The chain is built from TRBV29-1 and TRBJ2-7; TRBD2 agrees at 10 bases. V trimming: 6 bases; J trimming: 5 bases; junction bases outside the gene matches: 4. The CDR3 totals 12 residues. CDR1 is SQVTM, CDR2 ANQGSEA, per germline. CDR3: CSVEGLANEQYF. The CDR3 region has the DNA TGCAGCGTGGAGGGACTAGCGAACGAGCAGTACTTC.

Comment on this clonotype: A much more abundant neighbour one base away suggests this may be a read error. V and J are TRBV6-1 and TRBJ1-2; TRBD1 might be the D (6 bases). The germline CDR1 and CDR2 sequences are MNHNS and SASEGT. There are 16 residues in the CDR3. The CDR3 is CANSESVTGLFYGYTF. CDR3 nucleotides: TGTGCCAACAGTGAATCGGTGACAGGTTTATTCTATGGCTACACCTTC.

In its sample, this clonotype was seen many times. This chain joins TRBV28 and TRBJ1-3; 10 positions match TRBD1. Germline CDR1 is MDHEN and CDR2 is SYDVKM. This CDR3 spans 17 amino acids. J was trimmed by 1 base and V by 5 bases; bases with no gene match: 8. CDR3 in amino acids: CASSNRDRGYSGNTIYF. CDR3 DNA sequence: TGTGCCAGCAGTAACCGGGACAGGGGTTATTCTGGAAACACCATATATTTT.

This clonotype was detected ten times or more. DNA of the CDR3: TGTGCCAGCAGTTTTCAGGGATACACCGGGGAGCTGTTTTTT. This sequence encodes CASSFQGYTGELFF. The rearrangement uses TRBV12-3 or TRBV12-4 and TRBJ2-2, with TRBD1 as a possible D gene (5 bases). Trimming removed 3 bases from V and 3 bases from J, with 8 bases in between. The CDR3 sequence is 14 residues long.

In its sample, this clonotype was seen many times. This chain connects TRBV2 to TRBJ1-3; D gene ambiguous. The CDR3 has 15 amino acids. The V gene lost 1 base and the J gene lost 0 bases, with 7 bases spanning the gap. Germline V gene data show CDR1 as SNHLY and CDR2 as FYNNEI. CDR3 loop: CASSEDAFSGNTIYF. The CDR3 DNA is TGTGCCAGCAGTGAAGACGCCTTCTCTGGAAACACCATATATTTT.

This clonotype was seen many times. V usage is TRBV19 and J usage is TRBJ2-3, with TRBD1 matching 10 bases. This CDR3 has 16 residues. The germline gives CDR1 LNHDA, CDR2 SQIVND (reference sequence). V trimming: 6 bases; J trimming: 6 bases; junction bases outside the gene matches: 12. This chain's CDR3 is CASSPLGQGFQDTQYF. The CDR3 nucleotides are TGTGCCAGTAGCCCACTGGGACAGGGGTTTCAGGATACGCAGTATTTT.

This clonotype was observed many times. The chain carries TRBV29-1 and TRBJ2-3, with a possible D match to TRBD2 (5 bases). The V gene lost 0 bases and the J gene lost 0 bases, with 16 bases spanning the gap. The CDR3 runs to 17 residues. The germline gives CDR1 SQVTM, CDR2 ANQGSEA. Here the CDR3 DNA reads TGCAGCGTTGAAGATCGAGGGCGACCTACTAGCACAGATACGCAGTATTTT. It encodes CSVEDRGRPTSTDTQYF.

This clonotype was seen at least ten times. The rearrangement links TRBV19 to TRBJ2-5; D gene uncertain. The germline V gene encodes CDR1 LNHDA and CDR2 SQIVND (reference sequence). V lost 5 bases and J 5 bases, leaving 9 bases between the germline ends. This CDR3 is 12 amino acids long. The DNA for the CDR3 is TGTGCCAGTAGTCCAGATATGGAGACCCAGTACTTC. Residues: CASSPDMETQYF.

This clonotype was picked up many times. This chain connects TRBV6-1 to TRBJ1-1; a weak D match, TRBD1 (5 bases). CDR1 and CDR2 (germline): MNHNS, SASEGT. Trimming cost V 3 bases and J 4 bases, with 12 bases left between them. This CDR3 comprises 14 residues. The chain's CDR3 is CASSDKEGFTEAFF. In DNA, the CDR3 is TGTGCCAGCAGTGATAAGGAGGGGTTCACTGAAGCTTTCTTT.

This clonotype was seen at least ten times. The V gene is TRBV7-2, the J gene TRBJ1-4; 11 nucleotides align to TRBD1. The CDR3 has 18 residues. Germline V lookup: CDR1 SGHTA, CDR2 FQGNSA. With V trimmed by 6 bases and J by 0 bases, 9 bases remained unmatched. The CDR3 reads CASSFGQGALSTNEKLFF. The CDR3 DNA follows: TGTGCCAGCAGTTTCGGACAGGGGGCCTTGTCAACTAATGAAAAACTGTTTTTT. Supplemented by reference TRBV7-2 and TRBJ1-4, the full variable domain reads GAGVSQSPSNKVTEKGKDVELRCDPISGHTALYWYRQSLGQGLEFLIYFQGNSAPDKSGLPSDRFSAERTGGSVSTLTIQRTQQEDSAVYLCASSFGQGALSTNEKLFFGSGTQLSVL.

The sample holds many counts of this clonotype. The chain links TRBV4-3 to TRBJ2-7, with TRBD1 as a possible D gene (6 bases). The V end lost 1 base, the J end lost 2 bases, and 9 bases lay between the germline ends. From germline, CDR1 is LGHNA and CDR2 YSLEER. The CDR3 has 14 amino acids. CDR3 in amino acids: CASSQGGQTYEQYF. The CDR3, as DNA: TGCGCCAGCAGCCAAGGGGGGCAGACCTACGAGCAGTACTTC.

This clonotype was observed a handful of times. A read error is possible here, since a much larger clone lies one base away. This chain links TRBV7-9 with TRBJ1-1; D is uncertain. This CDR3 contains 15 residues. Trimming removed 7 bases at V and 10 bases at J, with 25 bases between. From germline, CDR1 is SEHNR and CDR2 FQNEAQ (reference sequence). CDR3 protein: CASTPPVHQIAGAFF. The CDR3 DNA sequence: TGTGCCAGCACCCCCCCGGTTCACCAGATCGCTGGAGCTTTCTTT.

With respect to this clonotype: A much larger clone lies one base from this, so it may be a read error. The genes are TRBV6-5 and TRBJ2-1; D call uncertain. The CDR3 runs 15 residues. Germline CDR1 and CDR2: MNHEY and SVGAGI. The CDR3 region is CASSTHMSPYDEQFF. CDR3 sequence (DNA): TGTGCCAGCAGTACTCACATGTCGCCCTACGATGAGCAGTTCTTC.

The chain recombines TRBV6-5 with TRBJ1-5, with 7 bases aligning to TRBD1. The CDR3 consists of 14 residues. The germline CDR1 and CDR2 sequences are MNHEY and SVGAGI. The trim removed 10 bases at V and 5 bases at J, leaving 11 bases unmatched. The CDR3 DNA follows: TGTGCCAACAGCGGGACAGAGCTTTATCAGCCCCAGCATTTT. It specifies CANSGTELYQPQHF.

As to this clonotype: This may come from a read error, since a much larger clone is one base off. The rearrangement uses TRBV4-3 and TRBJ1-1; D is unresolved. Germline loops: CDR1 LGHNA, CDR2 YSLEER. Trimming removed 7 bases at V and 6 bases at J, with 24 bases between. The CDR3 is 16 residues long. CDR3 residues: CASNQMYGTGVPEAFF. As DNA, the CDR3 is TGCGCCAGCAACCAGATGTATGGCACCGGAGTTCCTGAAGCTTTCTTT.

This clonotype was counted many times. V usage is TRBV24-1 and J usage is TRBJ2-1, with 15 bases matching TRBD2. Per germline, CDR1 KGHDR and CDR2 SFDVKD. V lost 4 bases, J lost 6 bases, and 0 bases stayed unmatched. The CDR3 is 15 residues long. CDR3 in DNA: TGTGCCACCAGTGAGGGACTAGCGGGGGGCAATGAGCAGTTCTTC. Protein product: CATSEGLAGGNEQFF.

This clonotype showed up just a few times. The CDR3 bases are TGTGCCAGCAGTTTAGTGGGAGCCTCGGCGAATGAGCAGTTCTTC. The encoded protein is CASSLVGASANEQFF. V usage is TRBV27 and J usage is TRBJ2-1; D perhaps matches TRBD2 (5 bases). The CDR3 contains 15 residues. Germline values: CDR1 MNHEY, CDR2 SMNVEV (reference sequence). Trimming removed 2 bases at V and 7 bases at J, with 15 bases between.

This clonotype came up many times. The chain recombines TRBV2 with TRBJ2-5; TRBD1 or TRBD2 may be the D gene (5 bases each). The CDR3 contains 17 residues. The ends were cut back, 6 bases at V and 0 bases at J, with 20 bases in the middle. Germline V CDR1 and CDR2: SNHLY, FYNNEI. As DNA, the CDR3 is TGTGCCAGCAGGGGGGATGATGCAGGGTGGAACCAAGAGACCCAGTACTTC. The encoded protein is CASRGDDAGWNQETQYF.